This TCR beta chain was retrieved from a study of cytomegalovirus exposure and HLA in healthy donors. Regarding the study as a whole: Using a false discovery rate of 0.05, a later analysis showed that 15,000 to 20,000 TCR beta sequences were associated with HLA alleles. Most likely, a cluster of highly shared sequence variants arose as a sequencing artifact.

A remark on this clone: Its antigen is not identified.

CDR3 length equals 13 residues. Germline V lookup: CDR1 MDHEN, CDR2 SYDVKM. The germline V and J ends were trimmed by 2 bases and 5 bases, with 6 bases remaining between them. The primer mix had 60 Vbeta and 13 Jbeta primers. Source study methods: Approximately 9.9 million of 80 million to 85 million unique TCR beta chains were shared, per a later count. Profiling relied on immunoSEQ multiplex PCR, and the TCRdb table lists in-frame clones only, not all of them. D and trimming were read from the DNA, whereas the V and J calls and clone size are those reported in that table. The table records around 140,000 clones, roughly 70% of them present only once.

This sequence originates from a man aged 25 to 45 in good health and CMV-seronegative. The chain is built from TRBV28 and TRBJ1-4; D uncertain. Sequencing was performed on PBMCs. The CDR3 nucleotides are TGTGCCAGCAGTTTAATCGGGAATGAAAAACTGTTTTTT. This encodes CASSLIGNEKLFF.